This T cell receptor (beta chain) was identified during a study of T cells after yellow fever vaccination. TCRdb fed the 5' RACE reads into MiXCR, producing one record per CDR3 protein. The data hold around 340,000 distinct CDR3 sequences, with 8.5% to 10% observed a single time. V lost 3 bases to trimming and J lost 5 bases, with 7 bases between them. CDR1 and CDR2 (germline): LGHNA, YNFKEQ. The CDR3 runs to 12 residues. This clonotype appeared many times. The clonotype comes from a man in his late teens or twenties who received the YFV17D yellow fever vaccine. This rearrangement joins TRBV4-2 to TRBJ2-5; perhaps TRBD2 as D (6 bases). The material was PBMCs, obtained on the day of the first yellow fever vaccination. CDR3 in amino acids: CASSQEGETQYF. As DNA, the CDR3 is TGTGCCAGCAGCCAGGAGGGGGAGACCCAGTACTTC.